The 26 T cell receptor beta chains given below trace back to one sample, sequenced in a study of T cell repertoires in cytomegalovirus infection (dated by TCRdb to the late 2010s). What the treatment or condition label conveys for this sample: in vitro stimulation with specific CMV peptide epitopes to enrich CMV-specific T cells. These reads were obtained on an Illumina HiSeq 1500. TCRdb reran the public reads through fastp at Q25 and MiXCR, keeping productive beta chains. Duplicate CDR3 protein sequences are folded into a single record with the most common DNA and genes. Counted in this sample were 100,000 to 150,000 distinct CDR3 sequences; around 30% of them appeared once. The ten top clones hold 58% of the sample. These receptors have no identified antigens. Specimen: CD8+ T cells from cultured PBMCs, collected from culture after CMV antigen stimulation. All receptors derive from a human donor in good health (CMV status not recorded). Some clones in this sample may be carry-over from other donors' samples.

The CDR3 DNA reads TGCGCCAGCAGCCAAGACAACTCCGGAAACACCATATATTTT. Amino acid sequence: CASSQDNSGNTIYF. This chain links TRBV4-1 with TRBJ1-3; the D is unclear. The CDR3 runs 14 residues. Germline lookup yields CDR1 MGHRA and CDR2 YSYEKL. Trimming stripped 0 bases from V and 4 bases from J, with 7 bases between.

The J gene is TRBJ2-7, the V gene TRBV20-1; no clear D gene. Per the germline V gene, CDR1 is DFQATT and CDR2 is SNEGSKA (reference sequence). The CDR3 loop spans 12 amino acids. V lost 0 bases and J lost 2, with 5 bases in between. The CDR3 DNA reads as TGCAGTGCTAGAGATGGGCCCTACGAGCAGTACTTC. Translating it yields CSARDGPYEQYF.

This chain uses TRBV3-1 with TRBJ2-7, with D perhaps assigned TRBD1 or TRBD2 (5 bases each). CDR3 length equals 13 residues. V lost 1 base to trimming and J lost 5 bases, with 9 bases between them. Germline CDR1 LGHDT, CDR2 YNNKEL (reference sequence). The CDR3 is CASSQVGDDEQYF. The CDR3 coding sequence is TGTGCCAGCAGCCAAGTCGGGGACGACGAGCAGTACTTC.

In this sample, this clonotype turned up many times. This chain joins TRBV6-5 and TRBJ2-2, with no clear D. V was clipped by 0 bases and J by 6 bases, with 8 bases between them. This CDR3 is built from 14 residues. Germline CDR1 MNHEY, CDR2 SVGAGI. CDR3 in amino acids: CASSYSEGAGELFF. The CDR3 DNA reads as TGTGCCAGCAGTTACTCGGAAGGTGCCGGGGAGCTGTTTTTT.

In this sample, this clonotype turned up a few times. This sequence joins TRBV12-3 or TRBV12-4 and TRBJ1-5, with no clear D. CDR3 size: 13 residues. Trimming took 1 base from V and 6 from J, leaving 7 bases between them. The CDR3 nucleotides read TGTGCCAGCAGTTTAGGGCCTAGTCAGCCCCAGCATTTT. It yields the protein CASSLGPSQPQHF.

This clonotype was detected once. The rearrangement joins TRBV5-8 to TRBJ1-1; 7 positions agree with TRBD1. CDR3 length: 13 amino acids. Germline CDR1 reads SGHTS; CDR2 reads YDEGEE. The J segment lost 4 bases and the V segment lost 4 bases, leaving 4 bases of the junction unmatched. CDR3 sequence reads: CASSKQGSTEAFF. The CDR3 region has the DNA TGTGCCAGCAGCAAACAGGGGTCCACTGAAGCTTTCTTT.

J is TRBJ1-1 and V is TRBV12-3 or TRBV12-4, with a tentative D call TRBD1 (6 bases). The CDR3 covers 16 residues. Trimming cost V 2 bases and J 5 bases, with 18 bases left between them. The DNA for the CDR3 is TGTGCCAGCAGTTTACTAGTATACAGGGTCGGGACTGAAGCTTTCTTT. Its protein is CASSLLVYRVGTEAFF.

The CDR3 nucleotides read TGTGCCAGCAGTGAAGCCCCCCTCTTCAGTAGGACGGGGGGAAACATTCAGTACTTC. This sequence encodes CASSEAPLFSRTGGNIQYF. The rearrangement joins TRBV2 to TRBJ2-4; 7 nucleotides agree with TRBD2. The J segment lost 6 bases and the V segment lost 0 bases, leaving 17 bases of the junction unmatched. Germline values: CDR1 SNHLY, CDR2 FYNNEI. The CDR3 has 19 residues.

The V and J genes are TRBV6-6 and TRBJ2-7, with a tentative D call TRBD1 (5 bases). Germline loops: CDR1 MNHNY, CDR2 SVGAGI (reference sequence). The CDR3 totals 13 residues. Trimming shortened V by 5 bases and J by 2 bases, and 10 bases separated the two germline ends. CDR3 in DNA: TGTGCCAGCAGTGATGACAGCCCCTACGAGCAGTACTTC. This codes for CASSDDSPYEQYF.

This rearrangement joins TRBV15 to TRBJ1-1, with D hard to call. Trimming took off 3 bases at V and 1 base at J, with 12 bases between the two ends. This CDR3 contains 15 residues. CDR1 is LNHNV, CDR2 YYDKDF, per germline (reference sequence). CDR3 loop: CATSSNGLQNTEAFF. CDR3 nucleotides: TGTGCCACCAGCAGTAATGGACTGCAGAACACTGAAGCTTTCTTT.

The chain has TRBV27 and TRBJ2-7; a weak D match, TRBD2 (6 bases). This CDR3 has 16 residues. Trimming stripped 5 bases from V and 7 bases from J, with 24 bases between. Germline CDR1 reads MNHEY; CDR2 reads SMNVEV (reference sequence). This CDR3 reads CASSLTPSATAGEQYF. Here the CDR3 DNA reads TGTGCCAGCAGTCTGACCCCGAGCGCCACGGCGGGAGAGCAGTACTTC.

Ten or more counts support this clonotype. This chain connects TRBV28 to TRBJ2-5; perhaps TRBD2 as D (6 bases). Germline V gives CDR1 MDHEN, CDR2 SYDVKM. The CDR3 covers 18 residues. V lost 2 bases and J lost 2, with 21 bases in between. CDR3 bases: TGTGCCAGCAGTTTAGTGACCCGCCCGGCGGGGCCTCAAGAGACCCAGTACTTC. It translates to CASSLVTRPAGPQETQYF.

This clonotype has only a few counts. The J gene is TRBJ1-5, the V gene TRBV28; D ambiguous. V was trimmed by 8 bases and J by 6 bases, leaving 11 bases between them. This CDR3 spans 12 amino acids. Looked up from germline, CDR1 is MDHEN and CDR2 is SYDVKM. The CDR3 is CASGGKIQPQHF. As DNA, the CDR3 is TGTGCCAGCGGTGGTAAGATTCAGCCCCAGCATTTT.

V is TRBV5-1 and J is TRBJ2-1; D uncertain. This CDR3 region has 12 residues. Deletions cut 4 bases from V and 9 bases from J, with 11 bases between. Germline V CDR1 and CDR2: SGHRS, YFSETQ. As DNA, the CDR3 is TGCGCCAGCAGCCCCCAAGGTTTTGAGCAGTTCTTC. Its protein is CASSPQGFEQFF.

This clonotype has only a few counts. The CDR3 DNA reads as TGTGCCAGCAGCTCTAGCGGGGGGGCCCACAATGAGCAGTTCTTC. This codes for CASSSSGGAHNEQFF. The chain combines TRBV7-6 with TRBJ2-1; 12 bases align to TRBD2. Germline CDR1 and CDR2: SGHVS and FNYEAQ. This CDR3 has 15 residues. The junction had 3 bases not matched to a gene; V was cut back by 4 bases and J by 5 bases.

This chain joins TRBV2 and TRBJ2-3; 8 bases agree with TRBD1. V shed 6 bases, J shed 1 base, and the junction held 0 bases outside the gene matches. The CDR3 is 13 residues long. Looked up from germline, CDR1 is SNHLY and CDR2 is FYNNEI. CDR3 sequence: CASRDRGTDTQYF. In DNA form, the CDR3 reads TGTGCCAGCAGGGACAGGGGCACAGATACGCAGTATTTT.

The V call is TRBV29-1, the J call TRBJ1-1, with TRBD1 as a possible D gene (5 bases). The length of the CDR3 is 12 residues. Trimming removed 6 bases at V and 4 bases at J, with 12 bases between. Germline CDR1 and CDR2: SQVTM and ANQGSEA. CDR3 bases: TGCAGCGTGGCACTTGGGACCACTGAAGCTTTCTTT. This translates into CSVALGTTEAFF.

The rearrangement joins TRBV4-1 to TRBJ1-5, with 9 bases lining up with TRBD1. The CDR3 has 15 amino acids. With V trimmed by 3 bases and J by 4 bases, 4 bases remained unmatched. The germline V gene has CDR1 MGHRA and CDR2 YSYEKL. In DNA form, the CDR3 reads TGCGCCAGCAGCCAGGGGGACAGGGTAAATCAGCCCCAGCATTTT. Protein: CASSQGDRVNQPQHF.

The chain carries TRBV11-3 and TRBJ2-2; D unclear. Germline V gene data show CDR1 as SGHNT and CDR2 as YENEEA. Trimming removed 5 bases at V and 1 base at J, with 14 bases between. The CDR3 covers 16 residues. The CDR3 sequence is CASSTWASGNTGELFF. The CDR3 bases are TGTGCCAGCAGCACATGGGCTTCAGGGAACACCGGGGAGCTGTTTTTT.

This clonotype was observed a few times. The chain has TRBV24-1 and TRBJ2-5; TRBD1 aligns across 10 bases. After removal of 7 bases from V and 3 bases from J, the junction contained 7 bases not matched to a gene. Germline assignment: CDR1 KGHDR and CDR2 SFDVKD. The CDR3 has 15 amino acids. CDR3 amino acids: CATSDGGTGEETQYF. The DNA of the CDR3 is TGTGCCACCAGCGATGGGGGGACAGGGGAAGAGACCCAGTACTTC.

This clonotype occurred a few times. The J gene is TRBJ2-1, the V gene TRBV4-1; the D is unclear. The CDR3 is 13 residues long. V was cut by 2 bases and J by 7 bases, with 9 bases left in between. CDR1 is MGHRA, CDR2 YSYEKL, per germline. The chain's CDR3 is CASSQNSGNEQFF. The CDR3 nucleotides are TGCGCCAGCAGCCAAAACTCAGGTAATGAGCAGTTCTTC.

V usage is TRBV7-6 and J usage is TRBJ2-1; the D is unclear. The CDR3 loop spans 13 amino acids. The V gene's germline CDR1 is SGHVS and CDR2 FNYEAQ. With 1 base removed from V and 8 bases from J, the gap between germline ends came to 9 bases. The CDR3: CASSLGTADEQFF. CDR3 sequence (DNA): TGTGCCAGCAGCTTAGGTACCGCGGATGAGCAGTTCTTC. Full variable domain (missing parts from reference TRBV7-6 and TRBJ2-1): GAGVSQSPRYKVTKRGQDVALRCDPISGHVSLYWYRQALGQGPEFLTYFNYEAQQDKSGLPNDRFSAERPEGSISTLTIQRTEQRDSAMYRCASSLGTADEQFFGPGTRLTVL.

The V gene is TRBV7-2, the J gene TRBJ1-1; D gene unclear. Germline V lookup: CDR1 SGHTA, CDR2 FQGNSA. This CDR3 has 16 residues. V was trimmed by 5 bases and J by 2 bases, leaving 18 bases between them. CDR3 sequence: CASSAVGPPINTEAFF. DNA for the CDR3: TGTGCCAGCAGCGCAGTCGGTCCGCCTATAAACACTGAAGCTTTCTTT.

The table lists this clonotype with a count of one. The chain uses TRBV6-2 or TRBV6-3 and TRBJ2-7; possible D gene TRBD2, 6 bases. Trimming left V 5 bases short and J 1 base short, with 12 bases between. This CDR3 contains 14 residues. Per the germline V gene, CDR1 is MNHEY and CDR2 is SVGEGT. Here the CDR3 DNA reads TGTGCCAGCAGTGCGGGACTCACTTCCTACGAGCAGTACTTC. Its protein is CASSAGLTSYEQYF.

The rearrangement joins TRBV19 to TRBJ1-2; a weak D match, TRBD1 (5 bases). The germline V gene has CDR1 LNHDA and CDR2 SQIVND (reference sequence). CDR3 size: 14 residues. Trimming stripped 4 bases from V and 3 bases from J, with 12 bases between. DNA for the CDR3: TGTGCCAGTAGTACCCTTCAGGGAGACTATGGCTACACCTTC. Its translation: CASSTLQGDYGYTF.

This clonotype was observed a few times. The chain couples TRBV18 to TRBJ2-1; 9 positions agree with TRBD2. Germline values: CDR1 KGHSH, CDR2 LQKENI. The CDR3 covers 20 residues. The V segment lost 3 bases and the J segment 4 bases; nucleotides outside the gene matches: 19. CDR3 nucleotide sequence: TGTGCCAGCTCACCTCACAAGCCCCGCGGGGGGGTTGCCCAATACAATGAGCAGTTCTTC. This sequence encodes CASSPHKPRGGVAQYNEQFF. Full variable domain (remainder filled in from reference TRBV18 and TRBJ2-1): NAGVMQNPRHLVRRRGQEARLRCSPMKGHSHVYWYRQLPEEGLKFMVYLQKENIIDESGMPKERFSAEFPKEGPSILRIQQVVRGDSAAYFCASSPHKPRGGVAQYNEQFFGPGTRLTVL.